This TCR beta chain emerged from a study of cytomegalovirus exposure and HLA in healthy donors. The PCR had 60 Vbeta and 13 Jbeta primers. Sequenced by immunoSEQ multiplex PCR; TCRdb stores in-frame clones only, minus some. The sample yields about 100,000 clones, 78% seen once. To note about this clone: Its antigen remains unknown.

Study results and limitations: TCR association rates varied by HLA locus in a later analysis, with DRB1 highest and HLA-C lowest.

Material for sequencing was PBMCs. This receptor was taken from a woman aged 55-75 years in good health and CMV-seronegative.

CDR3 nucleotides: TGTGCCATCAGGCCTAGCGGCCAAGAGACCCAGTACTTC. Protein sequence: CAIRPSGQETQYF. The chain carries TRBV10-3 and TRBJ2-5; 7 bases line up with TRBD2. The J segment lost 1 base and the V segment lost 6 bases, leaving 2 bases of the junction unmatched. This CDR3 spans 13 amino acids. Germline lookup yields CDR1 ENHRY and CDR2 SYGVKD.